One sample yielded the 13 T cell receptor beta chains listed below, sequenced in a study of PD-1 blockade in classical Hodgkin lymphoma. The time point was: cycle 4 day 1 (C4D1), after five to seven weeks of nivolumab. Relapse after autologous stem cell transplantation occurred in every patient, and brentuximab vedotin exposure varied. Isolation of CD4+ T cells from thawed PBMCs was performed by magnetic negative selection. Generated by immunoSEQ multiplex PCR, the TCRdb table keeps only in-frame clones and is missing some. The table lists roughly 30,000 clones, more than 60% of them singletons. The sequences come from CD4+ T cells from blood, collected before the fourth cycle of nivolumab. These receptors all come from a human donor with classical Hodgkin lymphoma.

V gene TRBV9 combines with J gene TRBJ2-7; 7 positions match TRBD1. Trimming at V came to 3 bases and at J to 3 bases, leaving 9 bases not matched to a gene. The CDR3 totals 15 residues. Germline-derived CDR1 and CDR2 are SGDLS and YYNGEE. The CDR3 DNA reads TGTGCCAGCAGCGCTTATGACAGGGCGGGCTACGAGCAGTACTTC. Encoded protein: CASSAYDRAGYEQYF.

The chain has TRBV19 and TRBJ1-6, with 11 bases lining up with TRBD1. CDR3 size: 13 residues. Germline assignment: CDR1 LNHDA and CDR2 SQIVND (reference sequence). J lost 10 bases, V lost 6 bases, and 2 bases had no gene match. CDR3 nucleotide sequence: TGTGCCAGTAGGGACAGGGGGCAATCACCCCTCCACTTT. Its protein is CASRDRGQSPLHF.

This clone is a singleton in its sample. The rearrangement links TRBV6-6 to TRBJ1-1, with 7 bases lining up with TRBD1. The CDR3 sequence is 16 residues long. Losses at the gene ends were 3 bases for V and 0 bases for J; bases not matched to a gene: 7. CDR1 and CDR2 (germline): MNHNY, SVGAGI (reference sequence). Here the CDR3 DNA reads TGTGCCAGCAGTTATTCAGGGGGGGAAATGAACACTGAAGCTTTCTTT. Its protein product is CASSYSGGEMNTEAFF.

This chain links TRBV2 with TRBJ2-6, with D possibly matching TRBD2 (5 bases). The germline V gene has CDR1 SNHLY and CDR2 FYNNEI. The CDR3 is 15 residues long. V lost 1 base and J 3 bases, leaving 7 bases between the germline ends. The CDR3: CASSEEAVGANVLTF. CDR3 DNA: TGTGCCAGCAGTGAAGAAGCGGTTGGGGCCAACGTCCTGACTTTC.

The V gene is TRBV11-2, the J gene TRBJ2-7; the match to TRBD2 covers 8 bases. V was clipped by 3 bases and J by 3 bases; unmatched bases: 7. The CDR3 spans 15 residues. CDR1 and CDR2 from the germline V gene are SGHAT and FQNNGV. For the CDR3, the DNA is TGTGCCAGCAGCTTCTCAAGCGGGGGAATCTACGAGCAGTACTTC. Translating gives CASSFSSGGIYEQYF.

The CDR3 spells CASSYSTGSQYF. The CDR3 nucleotides are TGTGCCAGCAGTTACTCGACCGGGTCTCAGTACTTC. V usage is TRBV6-5 and J usage is TRBJ2-4; D uncertain. The V end was cut by 0 bases, the J end by 12 bases, with 9 bases between. Germline V gives CDR1 MNHEY, CDR2 SVGAGI. The length of the CDR3 is 12 residues.

CDR3 residues: CASGLTGNTIYF. DNA of the CDR3: TGTGCTAGTGGTTTGACAGGAAACACCATATATTTT. The chain couples TRBV12-5 to TRBJ1-3; D ambiguous. Per germline, CDR1 LGHNT and CDR2 FRNRAP. The CDR3 is 12 amino acids. V lost 2 bases and J 4 bases, leaving 3 bases between the germline ends.

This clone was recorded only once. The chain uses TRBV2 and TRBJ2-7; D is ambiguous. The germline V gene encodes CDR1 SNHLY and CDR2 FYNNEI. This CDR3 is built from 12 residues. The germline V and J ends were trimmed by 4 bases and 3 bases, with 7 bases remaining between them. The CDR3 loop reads CASSGQVYEQYF. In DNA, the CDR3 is TGTGCCAGCAGTGGACAAGTCTACGAGCAGTACTTC.

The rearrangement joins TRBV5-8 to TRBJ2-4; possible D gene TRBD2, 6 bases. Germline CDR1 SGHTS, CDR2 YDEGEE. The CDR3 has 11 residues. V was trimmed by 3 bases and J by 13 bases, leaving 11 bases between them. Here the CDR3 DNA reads TGTGCCAGCAGCTGGGGGGACCCACAGTACTTC. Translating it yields CASSWGDPQYF. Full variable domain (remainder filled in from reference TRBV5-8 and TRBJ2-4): EAGVTQSPTHLIKTRGQQATLRCSPISGHTSVYWYQQALGLGLQFLLWYDEGEERNRGNFPPRFSGRQFPNYSSELNVNALELEDSALYLCASSWGDPQYFGAGTRLSVL.

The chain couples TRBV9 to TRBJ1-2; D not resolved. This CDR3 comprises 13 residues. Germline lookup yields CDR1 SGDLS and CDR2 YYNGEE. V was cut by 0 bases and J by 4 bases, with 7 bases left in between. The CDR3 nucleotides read TGTGCCAGCAGCGTAGACGGCTTCTATGGCTACACCTTC. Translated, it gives CASSVDGFYGYTF.

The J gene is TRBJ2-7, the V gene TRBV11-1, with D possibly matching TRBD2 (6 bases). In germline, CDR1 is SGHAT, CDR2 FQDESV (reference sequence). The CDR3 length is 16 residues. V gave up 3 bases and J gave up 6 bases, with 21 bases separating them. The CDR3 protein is CASSFPLGAGRSEQYF. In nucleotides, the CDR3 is TGTGCCAGCAGCTTTCCTCTCGGGGCAGGGAGGTCCGAGCAGTACTTC.

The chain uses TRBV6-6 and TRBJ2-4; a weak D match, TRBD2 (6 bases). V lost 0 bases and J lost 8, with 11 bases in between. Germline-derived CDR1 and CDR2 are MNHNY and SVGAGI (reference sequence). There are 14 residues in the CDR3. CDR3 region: CASSYSRGNDIQYF. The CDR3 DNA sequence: TGTGCCAGCAGTTACTCTCGGGGGAACGACATTCAGTACTTC.

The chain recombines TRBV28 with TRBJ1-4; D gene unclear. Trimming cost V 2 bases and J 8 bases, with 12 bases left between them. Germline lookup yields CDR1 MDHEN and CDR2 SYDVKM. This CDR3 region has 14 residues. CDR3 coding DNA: TGTGCCAGCAGTTTACAACCCTCGGGGGAAAAACTGTTTTTT. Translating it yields CASSLQPSGEKLFF.